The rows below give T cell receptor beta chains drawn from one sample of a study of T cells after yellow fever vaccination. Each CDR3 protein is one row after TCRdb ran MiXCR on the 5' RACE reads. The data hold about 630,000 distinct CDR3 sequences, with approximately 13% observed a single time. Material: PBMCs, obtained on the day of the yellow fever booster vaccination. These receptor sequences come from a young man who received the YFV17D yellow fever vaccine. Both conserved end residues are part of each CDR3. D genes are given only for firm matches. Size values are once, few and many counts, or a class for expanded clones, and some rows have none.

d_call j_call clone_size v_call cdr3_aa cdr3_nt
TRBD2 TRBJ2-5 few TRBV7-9 CASSLLAGVETQYF TGTGCCAGCAGCTTATTAGCGGGAGTGGAGACCCAGTACTTC
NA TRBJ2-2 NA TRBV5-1 CASSFGRTNTGELFF TGCGCCAGCAGCTTCGGGCGGACAAACACCGGGGAGCTGTTTTTT
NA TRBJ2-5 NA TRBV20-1 CSARAGDTKETQYF TGCAGTGCTAGGGCTGGGGACACCAAAGAGACCCAGTACTTC
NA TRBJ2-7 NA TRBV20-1 CSANQGGLEQYF TGCAGTGCTAACCAGGGTGGTTTAGAGCAGTACTTC
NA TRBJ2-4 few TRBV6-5 CASSYSKYPAGGKNIQYF TGTGCCAGCAGTTACTCGAAATACCCGGCCGGAGGCAAAAACATTCAGTACTTC
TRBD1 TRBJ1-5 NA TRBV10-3 CAARGGDQPQHF TGTGCCGCCAGGGGGGGGGATCAGCCCCAGCATTTT
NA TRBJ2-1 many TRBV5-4 CASSLRDSLYNEQFF TGTGCCAGCAGTTTACGGGACTCCCTGTACAATGAGCAGTTCTTC
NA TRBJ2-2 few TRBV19 CASSIEASGELFF TGTGCCAGTAGTATAGAGGCGAGCGGGGAGCTGTTTTTT
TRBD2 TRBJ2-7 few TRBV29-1 CSVRTSIYEQYF TGCAGCGTCAGGACTAGCATTTACGAGCAGTACTTC
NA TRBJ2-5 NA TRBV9 CASRGGREATETQYF TGTGCCAGCAGGGGGGGTCGGGAAGCGACAGAGACCCAGTACTTC
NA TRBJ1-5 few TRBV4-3 CASSQERRQPQHF TGCGCCAGCAGCCAAGAAAGGAGGCAGCCCCAGCATTTT
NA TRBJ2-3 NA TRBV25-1 CASSEGKQVGGTDTQYF TGTGCCAGCAGTGAAGGGAAACAGGTGGGGGGCACAGATACGCAGTATTTT
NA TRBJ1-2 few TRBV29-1 CSVVSQGGLGYTF TGCAGCGTTGTGAGCCAGGGAGGTCTTGGCTACACCTTC
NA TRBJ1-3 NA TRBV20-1 CSAGPGFGNTIYF TGCAGTGCCGGGCCAGGGTTCGGAAACACCATATATTTT
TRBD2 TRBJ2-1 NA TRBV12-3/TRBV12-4 CATNPGLAGATEQFF TGTGCCACCAATCCCGGGCTAGCGGGCGCAACGGAGCAGTTCTTC
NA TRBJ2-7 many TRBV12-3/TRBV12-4 CASSLYRFSTSDKNYEQYF TGTGCCAGCAGTTTATATCGGTTTAGTACCTCGGACAAGAACTACGAGCAGTACTTC
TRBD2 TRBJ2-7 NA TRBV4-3 CASSQEIAGRRSYEQYF TGCGCCAGCAGCCAAGAAATAGCGGGAAGGCGGTCCTACGAGCAGTACTTC
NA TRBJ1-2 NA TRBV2 CASSLSAYGYTF TGTGCCAGCAGCCTGTCGGCCTATGGCTACACCTTC
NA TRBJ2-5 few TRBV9 CASSVSAGKETQYF TGTGCCAGCAGCGTATCAGCGGGTAAAGAGACCCAGTACTTC
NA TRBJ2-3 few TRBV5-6 CASSSGTIRTDTQYF TGTGCCAGCAGCTCCGGGACCATCCGCACAGATACGCAGTATTTT
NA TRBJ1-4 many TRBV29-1 CSVEGSNEKLFF TGCAGCGTTGAAGGGAGTAATGAAAAACTGTTTTTT
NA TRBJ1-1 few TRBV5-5 CASSFQQPNTEAFF TGTGCCAGCAGCTTTCAACAGCCAAACACTGAAGCTTTCTTT
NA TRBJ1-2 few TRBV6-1 CASSSANRANGYTF TGTGCCAGCAGCTCGGCGAACAGGGCTAACGGCTACACCTTC
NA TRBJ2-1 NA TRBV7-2 CASSLEITFYNEQFF TGTGCCAGCAGCTTAGAGATAACCTTCTACAATGAGCAGTTCTTC
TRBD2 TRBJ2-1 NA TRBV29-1 CSVERTSGSFSYNEQFF TGCAGCGTTGAGAGGACTAGCGGGAGTTTCTCCTACAATGAGCAGTTCTTC
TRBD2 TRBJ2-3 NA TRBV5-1 CASSATSTTDTQYF TGCGCCAGCAGTGCGACTAGCACAACAGATACGCAGTATTTT
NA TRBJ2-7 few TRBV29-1 CSGSGGESYEQYF TGCAGCGGATCAGGAGGGGAATCCTACGAGCAGTACTTC
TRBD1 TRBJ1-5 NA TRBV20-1 CSARSPLIDRDQPQHF TGCAGTGCTAGATCCCCGCTCATAGACAGGGACCAGCCCCAGCATTTT
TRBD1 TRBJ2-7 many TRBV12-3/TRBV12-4 CASRGLTGAYEQYF TGTGCCAGCAGGGGACTGACAGGGGCCTACGAGCAGTACTTC
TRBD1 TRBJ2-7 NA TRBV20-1 CSATRDRGLYEQYF TGCAGTGCTACCCGGGACAGGGGGCTGTACGAGCAGTACTTC
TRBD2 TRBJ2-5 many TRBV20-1 CSAHRTSQETQYF TGCAGTGCTCATCGGACTAGTCAAGAGACCCAGTACTTC
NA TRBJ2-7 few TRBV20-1 CSARALWYEQYF TGCAGTGCTAGAGCCCTCTGGTACGAGCAGTACTTC
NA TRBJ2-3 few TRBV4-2 CASSQGMAGPGDTQYF TGTGCCAGCAGCCAGGGAATGGCGGGGCCGGGTGATACGCAGTATTTT
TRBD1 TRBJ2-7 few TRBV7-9 CASSHWTGGLYEQYF TGTGCCAGCAGCCACTGGACAGGGGGTCTCTACGAGCAGTACTTC
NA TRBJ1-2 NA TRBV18 CASSPAAGSNYGYTF TGTGCCAGCTCACCGGCGGCAGGGTCTAACTATGGCTACACCTTC